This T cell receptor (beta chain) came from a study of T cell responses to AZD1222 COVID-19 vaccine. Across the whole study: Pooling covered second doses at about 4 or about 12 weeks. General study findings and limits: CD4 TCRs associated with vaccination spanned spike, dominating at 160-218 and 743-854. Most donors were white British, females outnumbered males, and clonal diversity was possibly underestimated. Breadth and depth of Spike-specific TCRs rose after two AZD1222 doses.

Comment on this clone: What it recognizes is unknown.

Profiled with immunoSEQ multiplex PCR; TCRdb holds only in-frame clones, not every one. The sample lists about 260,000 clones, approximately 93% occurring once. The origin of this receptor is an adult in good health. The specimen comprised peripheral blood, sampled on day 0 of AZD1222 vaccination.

Here the CDR3 reads CASSLSDRGLNEQFF. The DNA for the CDR3 is TGTGCCAGCAGCCTTTCGGACAGGGGGCTGAATGAGCAGTTCTTC. The V and J genes are TRBV28 and TRBJ2-1; 11 bases match TRBD1. V trimming: 6 bases; J trimming: 7 bases; junction bases outside the gene matches: 8. This CDR3 contains 15 residues. Germline V gene sequence: CDR1 MDHEN, CDR2 SYDVKM.